This T cell receptor beta chain is drawn from a study of somatic mutations in cytotoxic T cells in rheumatoid arthritis. Study context: Patients had 25 to 30 ml EDTA blood drawn right after diagnosis, before any treatment.

CDR1 is LGHNA, CDR2 YNFKEQ, per germline. The CDR3 totals 13 residues. With 0 bases removed from V and 5 bases from J, the gap between germline ends came to 7 bases. The method was immunoSEQ multiplex PCR; TCRdb's version includes in-frame clones alone and lacks a portion of them. The table shows 13,000 to 15,000 clones, with 65% to 80% occurring only once. Comment on this clone: The antigen remains undetermined.

General study results and limits: Reported slight underrepresentation of TRBV07 in rheumatoid arthritis patients was not subjected to multiple-comparison adjustment. Rheumatoid arthritis patients were compared with age-matched healthy controls, and their CD8+ T-cell clonality did not differ significantly.

The V and J genes are TRBV4-2 and TRBJ1-1; the D is unclear. The specimen sequenced was CD8+ T cells sorted from blood. The TCR was taken from an adult with rheumatoid arthritis. The CDR3, as DNA: TGTGCCAGCAGCCAAGAATATGGGACTGAAGCTTTCTTT. Translation: CASSQEYGTEAFF.